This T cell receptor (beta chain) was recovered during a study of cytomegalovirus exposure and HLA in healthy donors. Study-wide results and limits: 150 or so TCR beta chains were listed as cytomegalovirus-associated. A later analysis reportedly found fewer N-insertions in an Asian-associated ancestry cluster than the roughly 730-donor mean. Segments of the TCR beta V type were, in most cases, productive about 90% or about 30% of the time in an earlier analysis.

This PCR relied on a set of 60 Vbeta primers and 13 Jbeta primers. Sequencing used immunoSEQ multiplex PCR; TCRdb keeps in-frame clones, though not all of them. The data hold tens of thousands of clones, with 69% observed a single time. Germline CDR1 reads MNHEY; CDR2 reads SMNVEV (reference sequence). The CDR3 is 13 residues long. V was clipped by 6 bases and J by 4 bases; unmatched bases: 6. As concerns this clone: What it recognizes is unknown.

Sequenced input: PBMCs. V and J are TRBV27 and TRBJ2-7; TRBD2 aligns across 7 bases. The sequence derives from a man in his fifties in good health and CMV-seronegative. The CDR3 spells CASRGSGRYEQYF. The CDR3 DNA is TGTGCCAGCAGGGGTAGCGGGCGATACGAGCAGTACTTC.